This T cell receptor (beta chain) stems from a study of blood T cell repertoires in COVID-19. Across the study: Sources were T cells, B-cell-depleted T cells, or PBMCs; the material itself was cDNA or gDNA.

The assay was immunoSEQ multiplex PCR, and TCRdb's table has in-frame clones only and misses some. Of more than 110,000 clones listed, roughly four fifths are singletons. Sequencing was performed on peripheral blood. This clonotype was sampled from a woman of 80 years or more with acute or convalescent COVID-19.

CDR3 bases: TGTGCCAGCAGCTTAGCAATATCCGCACAGGGGGCCTACGAGCAGTACTTC. Translation gives CASSLAISAQGAYEQYF. The chain employs TRBV7-2 and TRBJ2-7; the match to TRBD1 covers 8 bases. Germline CDR1 and CDR2: SGHTA and FQGNSA. The CDR3 loop spans 17 amino acids. V dropped 0 bases and J dropped 2; count of bases not matched to a gene: 9.